This T cell receptor beta chain was recovered during a study of blood T cells in healthy people across ages. Whole-study context: Every two T cells gave about one barcoded beta molecule via template switching. Study-wide results and limits: Diversity was higher, and naive CD4+ cells more numerous, in long-lived donors than in aged donors.

A J-beta primer mix and a sample-barcoded 5' primer were used in a second PCR of roughly 7 to 12 cycles. TCRdb reprocessed the 5' RACE reads via MiXCR and lists one record per CDR3 protein. In the table there are about 380,000 distinct CDR3 sequences, approximately 51% of which are singletons. Per sample, a minimum of 6 million PBMCs were isolated. About this clonotype: Its antigen is still unknown.

The CDR3 length is 14 residues. Germline V gives CDR1 SQVTM, CDR2 ANQGSEA. V was clipped by 7 bases and J by 8 bases, with 20 bases between them. The TCR originated in a man aged 60-69 years in good health. This chain connects TRBV29-1 to TRBJ2-2; no definite D call. The sample consisted of blood. CDR3 bases: TGCAGCGCCCCCCGCGGAACGGCGTCGGGGGAGCTGTTTTTT. Its translation: CSAPRGTASGELFF.